This T cell receptor beta chain was profiled in a study of cytomegalovirus exposure and HLA in healthy donors. Germline assignment: CDR1 SGHNT and CDR2 YENEEA. Trimming shortened V by 0 bases and J by 5 bases, and 7 bases separated the two germline ends. The CDR3 is 13 residues long. Both 60 Vbeta primers and 13 Jbeta primers went into the PCR. The assay was immunoSEQ multiplex PCR, and TCRdb's table has in-frame clones only and misses some. The sample gives about 190,000 clones, approximately 81% of which show up once; about 3.8% is in the top ten. This clone turned up a few times. The clonotype comes from a man aged 45 to 65 in good health and CMV-seronegative. J is TRBJ2-5 and V is TRBV11-3, with D unclear. Material for sequencing was PBMCs. CDR3 nucleotides: TGTGCCAGCAGCTTAGACCACGGGGAGACCCAGTACTTC. Protein: CASSLDHGETQYF.